One and the same sample provided the 18 T cell receptor beta chains below, sequenced in a study of blood T cell repertoires in COVID-19. Libraries were prepared by immunoSEQ multiplex PCR; TCRdb keeps only in-frame clonotypes and omits some of them. Of about 86,000 clones listed, roughly 84% are singletons. The sample taken for sequencing was peripheral blood. Receptors originate from a woman of 80 years or more with active or convalescent COVID-19.

The rearrangement joins TRBV18 to TRBJ2-1; TRBD2 matches 9 bases. In germline, CDR1 is KGHSH, CDR2 LQKENI. Trimming removed 1 base from V and 7 bases from J; junction bases left unmatched: 11. The CDR3 extends over 17 amino acids. The CDR3 loop reads CASSPQTARGGYNEQFF. Here the CDR3 DNA reads TGTGCCAGCTCACCACAGACGGCGCGGGGGGGGTATAATGAGCAGTTCTTC.

The chain recombines TRBV2 with TRBJ2-7; D is uncertain. V lost 8 bases, J lost 1 base, and 15 bases lay in between. This CDR3 spans 14 amino acids. From germline, CDR1 is SNHLY and CDR2 FYNNEI. CDR3 nucleotides: TGTGCCAGCTCTCCCCCAGAGGTGTCCTACGAGCAGTACTTC. Amino acids: CASSPPEVSYEQYF.

Here the CDR3 reads CSVELGVNYGYTF. The CDR3 nucleotides are TGCAGCGTTGAATTAGGAGTTAACTATGGCTACACCTTC. This chain uses TRBV29-1 with TRBJ1-2; D is unclear. Trimming left V 2 bases short and J 1 base short, with 8 bases between. Germline V gene lookup returns CDR1 SQVTM and CDR2 ANQGSEA. CDR3 length: 13 residues. Based on the CDR3 plus reference TRBV29-1 and TRBJ1-2, the full variable domain is SAVISQKPSRDICQRGTSLTIQCQVDSQVTMMFWYRQQPGQSLTLIATANQGSEATYESGFVIDKFPISRPNLTFSTLTVSNMSPEDSSIYLCSVELGVNYGYTFGSGTRLTVV.

CDR3 in DNA: TGTGCCAGCACCTTTAGCGGGACACACTACAATGAGCAGTTCTTC. Residues: CASTFSGTHYNEQFF. The chain recombines TRBV2 with TRBJ2-1; 8 nucleotides line up with TRBD2. V gave up 7 bases and J gave up 3 bases; unmatched junction bases: 8. The CDR3 loop spans 15 amino acids. Germline V lookup: CDR1 SNHLY, CDR2 FYNNEI.

The rearrangement joins TRBV10-3 to TRBJ1-5, with 10 bases fitting TRBD1. The CDR3 has 14 amino acids. Germline V gene sequence: CDR1 ENHRY, CDR2 SYGVKD. The V and J ends lost 10 bases and 2 bases, in that order; junction bases with no gene match: 5. The CDR3 loop reads CATSGTGGNQPQHF. The DNA for the CDR3 is TGTGCCACCTCCGGGACAGGGGGCAATCAGCCCCAGCATTTT.

This sequence joins TRBV6-2 or TRBV6-3 and TRBJ1-2, with TRBD1 as a possible D gene (5 bases). The germline gives CDR1 MNHEY, CDR2 SVGEGT. The V end lost 2 bases, the J end lost 7 bases, and 8 bases lay between the germline ends. This CDR3 has 12 residues. The CDR3 DNA is TGTGCCAGCAGTTACGACAGCCCTGGCTACACCTTC. This sequence encodes CASSYDSPGYTF.

This rearrangement joins TRBV2 to TRBJ1-2; 9 bases agree with TRBD1. The CDR3 consists of 13 residues. The germline CDR1 and CDR2 sequences are SNHLY and FYNNEI. J gave up 5 bases and V 9 bases, and 7 bases lay outside the gene matches. DNA for the CDR3: TGTGCCAGATCCGGGACAGGGACATATGGCTACACCTTC. It encodes CARSGTGTYGYTF. Full variable domain (outside the CDR3, taken from reference TRBV2 and TRBJ1-2): EPEVTQTPSHQVTQMGQEVILRCVPISNHLYFYWYRQILGQKVEFLVSFYNNEISEKSEIFDDQFSVERPDGSNFTLKIRSTKLEDSAMYFCARSGTGTYGYTFGSGTRLTVV.

This clone showed up just once. This chain links TRBV18 with TRBJ2-2; D call uncertain. V gave up 2 bases and J gave up 0 bases, with 10 bases separating them. The CDR3 length is 16 residues. Germline V gene lookup returns CDR1 KGHSH and CDR2 LQKENI. The DNA for the CDR3 is TGTGCCAGCTCACCAAGAGACTTAGCGAACACCGGGGAGCTGTTTTTT. This codes for CASSPRDLANTGELFF.

The chain employs TRBV7-9 and TRBJ2-1; D perhaps matches TRBD1 (5 bases). The V gene lost 7 bases and the J gene lost 4 bases, with 11 bases spanning the gap. CDR1 and CDR2 from the germline V gene are SEHNR and FQNEAQ (reference sequence). The length of the CDR3 is 13 residues. CDR3 sequence: CASTAGSYNEQFF. CDR3 nucleotide sequence: TGTGCCAGCACGGCAGGGTCGTACAATGAGCAGTTCTTC. Full variable domain (remainder filled in from reference TRBV7-9 and TRBJ2-1): DTGVSQNPRHKITKRGQNVTFRCDPISEHNRLYWYRQTLGQGPEFLTYFQNEAQLEKSRLLSDRFSAERPKGSFSTLEIQRTEQGDSAMYLCASTAGSYNEQFFGPGTRLTVL.

The gene calls are TRBV9 and TRBJ2-3; D is perhaps TRBD2 (6 bases). Trimming stripped 4 bases from V and 1 base from J, with 10 bases between. Germline V gene data show CDR1 as SGDLS and CDR2 as YYNGEE. There are 14 residues in the CDR3. DNA of the CDR3: TGTGCCAGCAGCTCGCGGGACCGCACAGATACGCAGTATTTT. Translation: CASSSRDRTDTQYF.

The chain uses TRBV6-6 and TRBJ2-3; D is unresolved. CDR3 length: 12 residues. Germline CDR1 MNHNY, CDR2 SVGAGI (reference sequence). V was trimmed by 0 bases and J by 6 bases, leaving 4 bases between them. The chain's CDR3 is CASSYSGDTQYF. CDR3 bases: TGTGCCAGCAGTTACTCGGGCGATACGCAGTATTTT.

This clone was seen a few times. V is TRBV7-2 and J is TRBJ1-3; D is uncertain. Germline loops: CDR1 SGHTA, CDR2 FQGNSA. The CDR3 consists of 14 residues. V gave up 5 bases and J gave up 4 bases, with 12 bases separating them. The CDR3 sequence is CASSISFSGNTIYF. For the CDR3, the DNA is TGTGCCAGCAGCATCAGTTTCTCCGGAAACACCATATATTTT.

The chain has TRBV6-6 and TRBJ2-2; TRBD1 is a possible D gene (6 bases). V lost 5 bases and J lost 1, with 23 bases in between. The CDR3 extends over 19 amino acids. The germline V gene encodes CDR1 MNHNY and CDR2 SVGAGI (reference sequence). Here the CDR3 reads CASSPLPGQGGVNTGELFF. The CDR3 bases are TGTGCCAGCAGTCCCCTCCCGGGACAAGGTGGAGTGAACACCGGGGAGCTGTTTTTT.

J is TRBJ1-5 and V is TRBV28, with D perhaps TRBD1 (6 bases). Germline CDR1 is MDHEN and CDR2 is SYDVKM. The CDR3 consists of 13 residues. The V gene lost 4 bases and the J gene lost 6 bases, with 10 bases spanning the gap. CDR3 sequence reads: CASSSPDSQPQHF. The CDR3 DNA sequence: TGTGCCAGCAGTTCCCCGGACAGTCAGCCCCAGCATTTT. Full variable domain (outside the CDR3, taken from reference TRBV28 and TRBJ1-5): DVKVTQSSRYLVKRTGEKVFLECVQDMDHENMFWYRQDPGLGLRLIYFSYDVKMKEKGDIPEGYSVSREKKERFSLILESASTNQTSMYLCASSSPDSQPQHFGDGTRLSIL.

As to this clone: It is unclear where the CDR3 begins or ends on the DNA, so no DNA is shown, and the CDR3 is as TCRdb lists it. The chain employs TRBV20-1 and TRBJ2-5; TRBD2, the table's D call, lacks a check against the DNA. CDR1 is DFQATT, CDR2 SNEGSKA, per germline (reference sequence). The CDR3 totals 11 residues, both ends included. The CDR3 loop reads CSASGRGTQYF.

This rearrangement joins TRBV6-5 to TRBJ1-4; D is uncertain. This CDR3 is 15 amino acids long. Germline CDR1 and CDR2: MNHEY and SVGAGI. V was cut by 5 bases and J by 0 bases, with 10 bases left in between. CDR3: CASSPEGATNEKLFF. The CDR3 DNA is TGTGCCAGCAGTCCCGAGGGAGCAACTAATGAAAAACTGTTTTTT.

The CDR3 protein is CAIRGLAGNNEQFF. CDR3 bases: TGTGCCATCAGGGGACTAGCGGGAAACAATGAGCAGTTCTTC. The chain combines TRBV10-3 with TRBJ2-1; 13 nucleotides agree with TRBD2. Trimming cost V 6 bases and J 5 bases; bases outside gene matches: 1. This CDR3 region has 14 residues. Germline-derived CDR1 and CDR2 are ENHRY and SYGVKD.

The chain joins TRBV4-1 to TRBJ2-1; weak D call: TRBD1 (6 bases). This CDR3 comprises 14 residues. The V gene's germline CDR1 is MGHRA and CDR2 YSYEKL. V lost 3 bases to trimming and J lost 5 bases, with 11 bases between them. The CDR3 region is CASSQRGWDNEQFF. In DNA form, the CDR3 reads TGCGCCAGCAGCCAGAGGGGGTGGGACAATGAGCAGTTCTTC.